This section outlines one T cell receptor (beta chain) sequence together with its context. The sample originates from a study of blood T cell repertoires in COVID-19. Study in general: Italy, Spain and the United States were the sources of the convalescent and acute COVID-19 samples. Nucleic acid was either cDNA or gDNA, and it came from T cells, B-cell-depleted T cells, or PBMCs.

In the original analysis: Scientists estimated how many nucleated cells there were by amplifying reference gene primers. Method: immunoSEQ multiplex PCR; TCRdb's copy keeps in-frame clones and lacks some. That table supplies the V and J calls and clone size; D and trimming were determined from the DNA. The repertoire holds about 210,000 clones, around 80% seen once, with 9.5% to 15% in the top ten. Germline CDR1 is LNHDA and CDR2 is SQIVND (reference sequence). V dropped 3 bases and J dropped 3; count of bases not matched to a gene: 6. The CDR3 spans 16 residues. The V and J genes are TRBV19 and TRBJ2-2; 8 nucleotides align to TRBD2. Sample: peripheral blood. This TCR came from a human donor in a cohort sampled during active COVID-19. DNA for the CDR3: TGTGCCAGTAGTATGGTAGCGGGGCAGGACACCGGGGAGCTGTTTTTT. Translated: CASSMVAGQDTGELFF.